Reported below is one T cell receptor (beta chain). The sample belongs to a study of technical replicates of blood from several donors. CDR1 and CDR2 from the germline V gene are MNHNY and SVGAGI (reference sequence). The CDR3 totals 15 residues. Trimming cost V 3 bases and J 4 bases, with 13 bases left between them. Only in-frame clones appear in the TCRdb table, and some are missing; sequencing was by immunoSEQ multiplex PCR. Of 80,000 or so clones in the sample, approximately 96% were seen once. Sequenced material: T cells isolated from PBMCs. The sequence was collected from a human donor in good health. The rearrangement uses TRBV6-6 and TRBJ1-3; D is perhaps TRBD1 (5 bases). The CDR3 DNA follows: TGTGCCAGCAGTTATGTGGTGGGGGGGGGAAACACCATATATTTT. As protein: CASSYVVGGGNTIYF.